A selection of T cell receptor beta chains follows, all from one sample in a study of tumor-infiltrating lymphocytes in primary liver carcinoma. TCRdb re-called the multiplex PCR reads with MiXCR, one entry per CDR3 protein. The table has roughly 24,000 distinct CDR3 sequences, around 77% seen once; the top ten hold about 32%. The sample taken for sequencing was liver tumor tissue from sampling region 5. These receptors came from a woman younger than 45 with primary liver carcinoma and hepatitis B virus infection. The CDR3 runs from the conserved cysteine through the conserved F or W.

v_call	j_call	cdr3_aa
TRBV2	TRBJ2-7	CASSDLRPGTYGQYF
TRBV4-3	TRBJ2-1	CASNQDAGSFYNEQFF
TRBV11-2	TRBJ2-1	CAGSLEQGTRRERGHYNEQFF
TRBV6-6	TRBJ1-6	CASSSRAHNGSPLHF
TRBV12-3/TRBV12-4	TRBJ2-4	CVGSLGREWNIQYF
TRBV10-2	TRBJ2-3	CASSEVAGLATDTQYF
TRBV29-1	TRBJ2-1	CSAARDASNEQFF
TRBV4-1	TRBJ2-7	CASSPVGGEVDEQYF
TRBV29-1	TRBJ2-4	CSVEDEVKNIQYF
TRBV11-2	TRBJ2-7	CASLGPTEQYF
TRBV2	TRBJ2-1	CAFLVSSYNGQFF
TRBV5-1	TRBJ1-6	CASNRQEGLPALHF
TRBV11-2	TRBJ2-7	CASSFGEAAYEQYF
TRBV6-1	TRBJ2-2	CANSVVGELFF
TRBV29-1	TRBJ2-3	CRVSRASGGRSDTQYF
TRBV12-3/TRBV12-4	TRBJ1-2	CASSPTGASNYGYTF
TRBV28	NA	CASSFDSMRWGSDTQHF